This T cell receptor (beta chain) emerged from a study of control samples from healthy donors and cancer patients (dated by TCRdb to 2018 to 2021). The germline V gene gives CDR1 as MDHEN and CDR2 as SYDVKM. The CDR3, from cysteine to phenylalanine, totals 13 residues. The kept DNA is CDR3 alone, 39 bases in frame from the first base. V is cut back by 5 bases and J by 4 bases, with 1 base in the junction unmatched. Libraries were prepared through the immunoSEQ multiplex PCR assay. Entries here come from immuneACCESS through TCRdb and include only in-frame sequences with V and J called. Some clones fail to appear in such tables; in the studies checked, an unresolved V gene covers under half of the shortfall, and the cause of the remainder is unknown. The sample data list 250,000 to 300,000 clones, and over 75% of these were observed just once. 13% of the sample lies in the top ten. With regard to this clone: Its specific antigen is unknown. No quality values exist for individual bases; no much larger clone is one base distant.

What was sequenced was PBMCs. The chain links TRBV28 with TRBJ2-7; 11 bases in between match TRBD1. The source is a woman aged 55-69 years with lung cancer. Read as DNA, the sequence is TGTGCCAGCAGTGGACAGGGGGCTTACGAGCAGTACTTC. Its protein is CASSGQGAYEQYF.